This T cell receptor beta chain appears in the sequencing data of a study of beta chain features in type 1 diabetes. Study observations and caveats: Fewer junction insertions and more nucleotide deletions appeared in type 1 diabetes patients. People with Type 1 diabetes carried modestly yet significantly shorter TCRB CDR3s in all four CD4+ subsets.

Sequencing targeted expressed TCRB transcripts, as all isolated RNA had been reverse transcribed. Data came from immunoSEQ multiplex PCR; TCRdb stores just in-frame clones and leaves some out. Counted here are 600,000 or so clones, approximately 13% occurring once; the ten biggest clones make up 0.09% to 0.15%. Germline CDR1 and CDR2: GTSNPN and SVGIG (reference sequence). CDR3 size: 15 residues. Trimming removed 3 bases at V and 5 bases at J, with 16 bases between. Purity exceeding 95% was reached by all sorted populations. This clone was counted only a few times. The antigen is unknown. The receptor was isolated from a man under 40 with type 1 diabetes. The sequenced material came from naive CD4+ T cells from blood. V is TRBV30 and J is TRBJ1-4, with D perhaps TRBD1 (6 bases). The CDR3 nucleotides are TGTGCCTGGAGCCCTACAGGGATTCGGAATGAAAAACTGTTTTTT. Translation: CAWSPTGIRNEKLFF.